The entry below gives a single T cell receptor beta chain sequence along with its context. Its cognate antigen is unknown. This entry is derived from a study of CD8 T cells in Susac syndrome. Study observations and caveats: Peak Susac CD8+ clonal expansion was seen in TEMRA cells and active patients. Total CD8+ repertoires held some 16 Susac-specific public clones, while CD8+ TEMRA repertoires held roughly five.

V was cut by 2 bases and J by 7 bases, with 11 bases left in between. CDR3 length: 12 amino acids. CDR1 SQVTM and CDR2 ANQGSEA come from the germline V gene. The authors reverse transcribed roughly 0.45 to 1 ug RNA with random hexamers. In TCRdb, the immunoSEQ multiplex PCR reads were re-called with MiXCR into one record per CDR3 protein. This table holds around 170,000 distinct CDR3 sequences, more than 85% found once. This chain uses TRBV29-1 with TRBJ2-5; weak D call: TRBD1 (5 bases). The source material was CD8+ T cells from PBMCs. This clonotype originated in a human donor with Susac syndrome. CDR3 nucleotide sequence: TGCAGCGTTGAACACAGGTCGGGGACCCAGTACTTC. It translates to CSVEHRSGTQYF.